Each of the 16 T cell receptor beta chains below was sequenced from the same sample in a study of PD-L1 blockade in urothelial cancer. Only in-frame clones appear in the TCRdb table, and some are missing; sequencing was by immunoSEQ multiplex PCR. The sample has about 52,000 clones; approximately 80% are singletons. Sequenced material: PBMCs, taken around atezolizumab (anti-PD-L1) treatment. Every receptor here comes from a man aged 70 or older with urothelial cancer.

V is TRBV7-9 and J is TRBJ2-5; 10 bases are shared with TRBD2. CDR1 and CDR2 (germline): SEHNR, FQNEAQ (reference sequence). This CDR3 is built from 18 residues. Trimming took 1 base from V and 3 from J; bases not matched to a gene: 11. The CDR3 nucleotides are TGTGCCAGCAGCTTAGACCCCCGGACTAGCGGAGCAAAAGAGACCCAGTACTTC. Protein: CASSLDPRTSGAKETQYF.

The chain combines TRBV7-2 with TRBJ2-7, with TRBD1 identical over 12 bases. Germline CDR1 is SGHTA and CDR2 is FQGNSA. The junction had 3 bases not matched to a gene; V was cut back by 5 bases and J by 4 bases. This CDR3 has 14 residues. The CDR3 spells CASSGDRGLYEQYF. CDR3 DNA sequence: TGTGCCAGCAGCGGGGACAGGGGGCTTTACGAGCAGTACTTC.

The chain combines TRBV4-3 with TRBJ2-4, with a tentative D call TRBD2 (6 bases). The germline CDR1 and CDR2 sequences are LGHNA and YSLEER. The CDR3 spans 15 residues. Trimming removed 0 bases from V and 9 bases from J, with 15 bases in between. The CDR3 nucleotides are TGCGCCAGCAGCCAAGATCGGCCGGGAGTGGGCATTCAGTACTTC. As protein: CASSQDRPGVGIQYF.

The chain has TRBV7-2 and TRBJ1-6; TRBD1 matches 7 bases. Germline V gene data show CDR1 as SGHTA and CDR2 as FQGNSA. The CDR3 consists of 16 residues. J gave up 5 bases and V 5 bases, and 9 bases lay outside the gene matches. In DNA, the CDR3 is TGTGCCAGCAGCCTCGACAGGGCTAAAAATAATTCACCCCTCCACTTT. This codes for CASSLDRAKNNSPLHF.

The chain is built from TRBV5-1 and TRBJ1-2, with a weak D call TRBD1 (5 bases). The V gene lost 0 bases and the J gene lost 6 bases, with 18 bases spanning the gap. Germline CDR1 SGHRS, CDR2 YFSETQ. This CDR3 has 16 residues. The DNA for the CDR3 is TGCGCCAGCAGCTTGGACCTATCGGGTGCGGGGGATGGCTACACCTTC. This translates into CASSLDLSGAGDGYTF. Based on the CDR3 plus reference TRBV5-1 and TRBJ1-2, the full variable domain is KAGVTQTPRYLIKTRGQQVTLSCSPISGHRSVSWYQQTPGQGLQFLFEYFSETQRNKGNFPGRFSGRQFSNSRSEMNVSTLELGDSALYLCASSLDLSGAGDGYTFGSGTRLTVV.

V usage is TRBV7-6 and J usage is TRBJ1-5; maybe TRBD1 (6 bases). Germline values: CDR1 SGHVS, CDR2 FNYEAQ. The germline V and J ends were trimmed by 2 bases and 6 bases, with 17 bases remaining between them. The CDR3 is made up of 16 amino acids. CDR3 coding DNA: TGTGCCAGCAGCTTAAGCGCGGTCCGGGGGGCTCAGCCCCAGCATTTT. It codes for CASSLSAVRGAQPQHF. The entire variable domain, with the rest obtained from reference TRBV7-6 and TRBJ1-5, is as follows: GAGVSQSPRYKVTKRGQDVALRCDPISGHVSLYWYRQALGQGPEFLTYFNYEAQQDKSGLPNDRFSAERPEGSISTLTIQRTEQRDSAMYRCASSLSAVRGAQPQHFGDGTRLSIL.

A single count supports this clone. This chain connects TRBV5-6 to TRBJ2-2, with a weak D call TRBD2 (6 bases). From germline, CDR1 is SGHDT and CDR2 YYEEEE. V was clipped by 4 bases and J by 4 bases, with 14 bases between them. This CDR3 has 15 residues. The CDR3 here is CASSPLTSSTGELFF. Written as DNA, the CDR3 is TGTGCCAGCAGCCCATTAACTAGCAGCACCGGGGAGCTGTTTTTT.

The gene calls are TRBV11-2 and TRBJ1-2; 7 bases fit TRBD1. This CDR3 spans 15 amino acids. Per germline, CDR1 SGHAT and CDR2 FQNNGV. Unmatched junction bases numbered 9, after V lost 5 bases and J lost 3 bases. CDR3 sequence reads: CASSPQRQGDYGYTF. For the CDR3, the DNA is TGTGCCAGCAGCCCACAGAGACAGGGAGACTATGGCTACACCTTC.

This sequence joins TRBV4-1 and TRBJ1-1; no definite D call. The germline V gene has CDR1 MGHRA and CDR2 YSYEKL. The CDR3 runs 14 residues. Between the trimmed V and J ends, which lost 3 bases and 6 bases, there was a span of 14 bases. CDR3 sequence (DNA): TGCGCCAGCAGCCACGCGTTGAGTCGTCCTGAAGCTTTCTTT. Translation: CASSHALSRPEAFF.

This clone was seen only a few times. This rearrangement joins TRBV9 to TRBJ2-5; 11 bases fit TRBD2. Germline CDR1 and CDR2: SGDLS and YYNGEE. The CDR3 loop spans 17 amino acids. Losses at the gene ends were 4 bases for V and 5 bases for J; bases not matched to a gene: 13. The CDR3 loop reads CASSPTASGGRGETQYF. The CDR3 nucleotides read TGTGCCAGCAGCCCCACCGCTAGCGGGGGGCGGGGGGAGACCCAGTACTTC.

The V and J genes are TRBV9 and TRBJ2-7; TRBD1 aligns across 10 bases. CDR1 SGDLS and CDR2 YYNGEE come from the germline V gene. Trimming at V came to 4 bases and at J to 1 base, leaving 5 bases not matched to a gene. The CDR3 is 15 amino acids. CDR3 sequence reads: CASSLGQGVSYEQYF. CDR3 nucleotides: TGTGCCAGCAGCCTCGGACAGGGGGTTTCCTACGAGCAGTACTTC.

This clone was seen a handful of times. This chain uses TRBV30 with TRBJ1-3; 7 bases fit TRBD1. With 1 base clipped from V and 0 bases from J, the junction kept 6 bases outside the gene matches. This CDR3 contains 16 residues. Germline CDR1 reads GTSNPN; CDR2 reads SVGIG (reference sequence). The CDR3 sequence is CAWSARQGRSGNTIYF. CDR3 bases: TGTGCCTGGAGTGCCCGACAGGGCCGCTCTGGAAACACCATATATTTT.

This rearrangement joins TRBV7-9 to TRBJ2-3; 7 bases are shared with TRBD2. Germline assignment: CDR1 SEHNR and CDR2 FQNEAQ (reference sequence). J gave up 2 bases and V 5 bases, and 4 bases lay outside the gene matches. The CDR3 runs to 14 residues. The CDR3 region has the DNA TGTGCCAGCAGCACAGCGGGACCCACAGATACGCAGTATTTT. Its protein product is CASSTAGPTDTQYF.

This chain connects TRBV10-3 to TRBJ2-1, with 9 bases identical to TRBD1. Trimming cost V 6 bases and J 2 bases; bases outside gene matches: 5. Germline lookup yields CDR1 ENHRY and CDR2 SYGVKD. The CDR3 is 15 residues long. Written as DNA, the CDR3 is TGTGCCATCAGCGAGGGACAGGGAGCCTACAATGAGCAGTTCTTC. Protein product: CAISEGQGAYNEQFF.

The CDR3 is CASSKDPGGGTEAFF. The CDR3 DNA reads TGCGCCAGCAGCAAGGATCCAGGGGGCGGCACTGAAGCTTTCTTT. V usage is TRBV5-1 and J usage is TRBJ1-1, with 8 nucleotides matching TRBD1. CDR3 size: 15 residues. Germline loops: CDR1 SGHRS, CDR2 YFSETQ. The trim removed 4 bases at V and 4 bases at J, leaving 9 bases unmatched. Full variable domain (outside the CDR3, taken from reference TRBV5-1 and TRBJ1-1): KAGVTQTPRYLIKTRGQQVTLSCSPISGHRSVSWYQQTPGQGLQFLFEYFSETQRNKGNFPGRFSGRQFSNSRSEMNVSTLELGDSALYLCASSKDPGGGTEAFFGQGTRLTVV.

V usage is TRBV28 and J usage is TRBJ1-2; D is perhaps TRBD1 (5 bases). CDR3 length: 13 amino acids. Trimming removed 9 bases at V and 3 bases at J, with 14 bases between. Germline-derived CDR1 and CDR2 are MDHEN and SYDVKM. CDR3: CASSDSWYYGYTF. The CDR3 DNA follows: TGTGCCAGTTCTGACAGCTGGTACTATGGCTACACCTTC.